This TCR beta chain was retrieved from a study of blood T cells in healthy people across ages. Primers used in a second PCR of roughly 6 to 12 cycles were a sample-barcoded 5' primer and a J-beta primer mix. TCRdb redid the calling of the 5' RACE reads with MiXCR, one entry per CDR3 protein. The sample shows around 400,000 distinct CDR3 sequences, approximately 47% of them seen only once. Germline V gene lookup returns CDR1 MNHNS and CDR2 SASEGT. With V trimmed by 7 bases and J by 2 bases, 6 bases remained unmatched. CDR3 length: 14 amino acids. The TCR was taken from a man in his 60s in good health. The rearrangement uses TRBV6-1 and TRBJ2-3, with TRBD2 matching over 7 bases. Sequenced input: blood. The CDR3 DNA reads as TGTGCCAGCATGATGGGGGGGAACACAGATACGCAGTATTTT. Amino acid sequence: CASMMGGNTDTQYF.